This TCR beta chain was captured by sequencing in a study of metastatic and nonmetastatic thyroid tumors. Study-wide background: Malignant thyroid and benign thyroid patients provided blood and tumor or nodule tissue whose repertoires were compared. Findings and limits, study-wide: Reportedly, malignant thyroid tumors had significantly higher TCR beta diversity than benign nodules, in blood and tumor.

Every patient was untreated before thyroid surgery. This clone was detected ten times or more. Its antigen is as yet unknown. This sample includes further DNA sequences coding for the same CDR3. V was clipped by 7 bases and J by 7 bases, with 14 bases between them. The CDR3 totals 12 residues. Germline V gene data show CDR1 as MNHNS and CDR2 as SASEGT. Original data processing: Variation in CDR3 across clinicopathological groups served as the basis for constructing a distant-metastasis classifier in papillary thyroid cancer. Using MiXCR, TCRdb reanalyzed the PCR reads. Clone size and V and J calls follow TCRdb, not the original study. There are around 19,000 clones in the sample; about 20% occur only once, and roughly 30% lies in the top ten.

The genes are TRBV6-1 and TRBJ2-7; TRBD1 or TRBD2 may be the D gene (6 bases each). The source material was blood. The sequence derives from a female donor with papillary thyroid cancer or a benign thyroid nodule (not recorded which). Some clones in this sample may be carry-over from other donors' samples. The CDR3 reads CASTGAPGEQYF. CDR3 sequence (DNA): TGTGCCAGCACGGGGGCCCCGGGGGAGCAGTACTTC.